The entry below describes one T cell receptor (beta chain). This record comes from a study of blood T cell repertoires in COVID-19. About the study: The United States, Italy and Spain provided the acute and convalescent COVID-19 samples.

Trimming removed 5 bases from V and 2 bases from J; junction bases left unmatched: 11. Germline CDR1 is LGHDT and CDR2 is YNNKEL (reference sequence). This CDR3 has 17 residues. The assay was immunoSEQ multiplex PCR, and TCRdb's table has in-frame clones only and misses some. The data contain around 100,000 clones, roughly nine tenths of them singletons. The chain is built from TRBV3-1 (or the pseudogene TRBV3-2) and TRBJ2-4; 8 bases fit TRBD1. Sequenced sample: peripheral blood. The clonotype comes from a human donor in a cohort sampled during active COVID-19. CDR3 sequence: CASSGGGDRGTKNIQYF. CDR3 DNA: TGTGCCAGCAGCGGAGGGGGTGACAGGGGCACCAAAAACATTCAGTACTTC.